This T cell receptor (beta chain) was sequenced for a study of T cells in Graves' hyperthyroidism and ophthalmopathy. This clonotype was counted many times. The target antigen is unknown. The CDR3 regions of TCR beta were amplified from RNA transcripts. A set of HTBI primers served as the primers for a first-round RT-PCR of the TCR CDR3. MiXCR was run by TCRdb on the multiplex PCR reads, yielding one entry per CDR3 protein. This table has 460,000 or so distinct CDR3 sequences, 13% to 15% appearing once. The hyperthyroidism was newly diagnosed and had lasted under 2 months; the patients were aged 18 to 65. This CDR3 comprises 11 residues. Germline V gene data show CDR1 as SQVTM and CDR2 as ANQGSEA. With 7 bases removed from V and 3 bases from J, the gap between germline ends came to 9 bases. General study findings and limits: Expanded thyroid clonotypes (above 0.001) were mostly also found in blood. Patients with ophthalmopathy were separated from those with stable hyperthyroidism by a 13 V-J model.

The chain recombines TRBV29-1 with TRBJ1-1, with D possibly matching TRBD1 (5 bases). The sequenced material came from blood. This clonotype was sampled from a woman aged 18-35 years with Graves' hyperthyroidism. The CDR3 DNA follows: TGCAGCGCAGGGTATGACACTGAAGCTTTCTTT. Translation: CSAGYDTEAFF.